These 30 T cell receptor beta chains came from one sample sequenced in a study of T-cell memory formation after mild COVID-19. TCRdb re-called the 5' RACE reads with MiXCR, one entry per CDR3 protein. The repertoire holds 100,000 or so distinct CDR3 sequences, with 11% as singletons. Sequencing was carried out using PBMCs or a T cell subset sorted from them (not recorded which). The receptor source for this set is a man aged 18 to 30 who had mild COVID-19 (a few samples of this study predate the infection). Cell type and time point are not known.

V is TRBV7-9 and J is TRBJ2-7; 7 bases line up with TRBD2. V lost 5 bases to trimming and J lost 7 bases; unmatched junction nucleotides: 8. The CDR3 totals 13 residues. Per germline, CDR1 SEHNR and CDR2 FQNEAQ (reference sequence). This CDR3 is CASSHPGGGEQYF. In DNA, the CDR3 is TGTGCCAGCAGCCACCCTGGGGGGGGTGAGCAGTACTTC.

This clonotype has a handful of counts. The chain joins TRBV4-3 to TRBJ2-2; D possibly uses TRBD1 or TRBD2 (7 bases each). The CDR3 consists of 17 residues. V lost 5 bases, J lost 1 base, and 17 bases lay in between. Per the germline V gene, CDR1 is LGHNA and CDR2 is YSLEER. The CDR3 DNA reads as TGCGCCAGCAGCTCGTCAGGGGGGGAGAAGAACACCGGGGAGCTGTTTTTT. This codes for CASSSSGGEKNTGELFF.

This clonotype was found many times. This chain connects TRBV4-1 to TRBJ2-4; 7 bases line up with TRBD1. CDR1 is MGHRA, CDR2 YSYEKL, per germline. The CDR3 totals 17 residues. The V and J ends lost 1 base and 3 bases, in that order; junction bases with no gene match: 9. The CDR3 DNA reads as TGCGCCAGCAGCCAAGGGCCCGCAGGGGGAGACAAAAACATTCAGTACTTC. This encodes CASSQGPAGGDKNIQYF.

The chain uses TRBV11-2 and TRBJ2-1; no reliable D call. V was clipped by 4 bases and J by 5 bases, with 6 bases between them. CDR1 is SGHAT, CDR2 FQNNGV, per germline. This CDR3 contains 12 residues. CDR3 coding DNA: TGTGCCAGCAGCTCGATCGACAATGAGCAGTTCTTC. The encoded protein is CASSSIDNEQFF.

The CDR3 nucleotides are TGTGCCAGCAGCCCCGGGGGGGTTTACAATGAGCAGTTCTTC. Its translation is CASSPGGVYNEQFF. This sequence joins TRBV7-9 and TRBJ2-1; TRBD2 matches 8 bases. V was clipped by 5 bases and J by 4 bases; unmatched bases: 4. This CDR3 is 14 amino acids long. Germline lookup yields CDR1 SEHNR and CDR2 FQNEAQ (reference sequence). Filled out from reference TRBV7-9 and TRBJ2-1, the complete variable domain reads DTGVSQNPRHKITKRGQNVTFRCDPISEHNRLYWYRQTLGQGPEFLTYFQNEAQLEKSRLLSDRFSAERPKGSFSTLEIQRTEQGDSAMYLCASSPGGVYNEQFFGPGTRLTVL.

The chain links TRBV4-3 to TRBJ1-2; a possible D gene is TRBD1 (6 bases). CDR1 and CDR2 from the germline V gene are LGHNA and YSLEER. This CDR3 is 13 amino acids long. Between the trimmed V and J ends, which lost 6 bases and 4 bases, there was a span of 12 bases. The CDR3 DNA sequence: TGCGCCAGCAGACTGACAGGAACCTATGGCTACACCTTC. Its translation is CASRLTGTYGYTF.

CDR3 loop: CASSPNLGRSSYEQYV. DNA for the CDR3: TGTGCCAGCAGCCCGAACCTTGGAAGGAGCTCCTACGAGCAGTACGTC. The gene calls are TRBV5-5 and TRBJ2-7; D remains unclear. Between the trimmed V and J ends, which lost 4 bases and 0 bases, there was a span of 17 bases. The germline CDR1 and CDR2 sequences are SGHKS and YYEKEE (reference sequence). The CDR3 is made up of 16 amino acids.

This clonotype was picked up a small number of times. The CDR3 spells CSVEIGMNTEAFF. The CDR3 bases are TGCAGCGTTGAGATAGGGATGAACACTGAAGCTTTCTTT. The chain employs TRBV29-1 and TRBJ1-1; no clear D. The CDR3 has 13 residues. Germline V gene lookup returns CDR1 SQVTM and CDR2 ANQGSEA. V was pared by 3 bases and J by 0 bases, with 8 bases between.

There are a few counts of this clonotype. The gene calls are TRBV4-1 and TRBJ2-3, with 16 bases lining up with TRBD2. J was trimmed by 3 bases and V by 3 bases; bases with no gene match: 6. Germline values: CDR1 MGHRA, CDR2 YSYEKL. This CDR3 is 18 amino acids long. The CDR3 coding sequence is TGCGCCAGCAGCCATGGGACTAGCGGGGGGGCCTCTACAGATACGCAGTATTTT. It encodes CASSHGTSGGASTDTQYF.

This clonotype was seen a few times. The V and J genes are TRBV9 and TRBJ1-2; no reliable D call. The germline V gene has CDR1 SGDLS and CDR2 YYNGEE. There are 11 residues in the CDR3. Trimming cost V 4 bases and J 4 bases, with 5 bases left between them. CDR3 nucleotides: TGTGCCAGCAGCTCAGCCTATGGCTACACCTTC. Translating gives CASSSAYGYTF.

This clonotype was seen a handful of times. The V and J genes are TRBV5-4 and TRBJ2-2; the D is unclear. The CDR3 runs 15 residues. V lost 4 bases and J lost 0, with 10 bases in between. Germline lookup yields CDR1 SGHNT and CDR2 YYREEE (reference sequence). In DNA form, the CDR3 reads TGTGCCAGCAGCGGGCACCCTACGAACACCGGGGAGCTGTTTTTT. Translated: CASSGHPTNTGELFF.

This chain joins TRBV7-9 and TRBJ2-1; D possibly corresponds to TRBD1 (7 bases). The CDR3 loop spans 15 amino acids. Trimming took 2 bases from V and 7 from J, leaving 15 bases between them. Germline CDR1 is SEHNR and CDR2 is FQNEAQ (reference sequence). The CDR3 here is CASSLQGGAGNEQFF. The CDR3 nucleotides are TGTGCCAGCAGCTTACAGGGGGGCGCGGGGAATGAGCAGTTCTTC.

This clonotype was seen more than once but under ten times. This chain uses TRBV2 with TRBJ1-1, with D unresolved. The germline V gene has CDR1 SNHLY and CDR2 FYNNEI. The V end lost 4 bases, the J end lost 1 base, and 13 bases lay between the germline ends. The CDR3 is 15 residues long. The CDR3 bases are TGTGCCAGCAGTGGGACGGGGAGGCGGAACACTGAAGCTTTCTTT. Encoded protein: CASSGTGRRNTEAFF. The full variable domain, rest sourced from reference TRBV2 and TRBJ1-1, is EPEVTQTPSHQVTQMGQEVILRCVPISNHLYFYWYRQILGQKVEFLVSFYNNEISEKSEIFDDQFSVERPDGSNFTLKIRSTKLEDSAMYFCASSGTGRRNTEAFFGQGTRLTVV.

V gene TRBV4-1 combines with J gene TRBJ2-1; D may be TRBD1 (8 bases). CDR1 MGHRA and CDR2 YSYEKL come from the germline V gene. The CDR3 covers 17 residues. The V and J ends lost 4 bases and 7 bases respectively, with 23 bases between them. The CDR3 region is CASSPAGGGGSWNEQFF. Here the CDR3 DNA reads TGCGCCAGCAGCCCCGCAGGGGGCGGGGGCTCCTGGAATGAGCAGTTCTTC.

There are many counts of this clonotype. The V call is TRBV7-2, the J call TRBJ2-7; 10 bases match TRBD1. The J segment lost 5 bases and the V segment lost 5 bases, leaving 6 bases of the junction unmatched. The length of the CDR3 is 14 residues. Germline CDR1 and CDR2: SGHTA and FQGNSA. CDR3 residues: CASSPRGQGDEQYV. The CDR3 bases are TGTGCCAGCAGCCCCAGAGGACAGGGGGACGAGCAGTACGTC.

The rearrangement uses TRBV6-5 and TRBJ2-7; 8 bases are shared with TRBD2. Germline assignment: CDR1 MNHEY and CDR2 SVGAGI. V gave up 4 bases and J gave up 5 bases; unmatched junction bases: 10. The CDR3 loop spans 15 amino acids. The CDR3 sequence is CASSSLGGGLNEQYF. CDR3 sequence (DNA): TGTGCCAGCAGTTCCCTCGGGGGGGGACTTAACGAGCAGTACTTC.

Ten or more counts support this clonotype. The J gene is TRBJ1-1, the V gene TRBV29-1, with D maybe TRBD1 (5 bases). Germline CDR1 SQVTM, CDR2 ANQGSEA. Trimming took 4 bases from V and 1 from J, leaving 7 bases between them. The CDR3 has 12 residues. CDR3 region: CSVGTGNTEAFF. The CDR3 region has the DNA TGCAGCGTTGGAACAGGGAACACTGAAGCTTTCTTT.

This clonotype has a handful of counts. The chain combines TRBV12-3 or TRBV12-4 with TRBJ2-1; D not resolved. CDR3 length equals 14 residues. V was shortened by 3 bases and J by 8 bases, with 14 bases between the two germline ends. The CDR3 region is CASSLGAIRDEQFF. The CDR3 coding sequence is TGTGCCAGCAGTTTGGGTGCTATACGAGATGAGCAGTTCTTC.

The chain has TRBV7-2 and TRBJ2-7, with unresolved D. The V gene's germline CDR1 is SGHTA and CDR2 FQGNSA. The CDR3 consists of 13 residues. The germline V and J ends were trimmed by 5 bases and 2 bases, with 10 bases remaining between them. The CDR3 here is CASSAMRTYEQYF. CDR3 in DNA: TGTGCCAGCAGCGCCATGAGAACCTACGAGCAGTACTTC.

The chain carries TRBV18 and TRBJ1-2; no reliable D call. CDR1 and CDR2 (germline): KGHSH, LQKENI. V lost 3 bases and J lost 2, with 4 bases in between. This CDR3 is 12 amino acids long. Here the CDR3 DNA reads TGTGCCAGCTCACCTCACAACTATGGCTACACCTTC. Translation gives CASSPHNYGYTF.

This clonotype was detected a few times. The rearrangement uses TRBV7-3 and TRBJ2-3; either TRBD1 or TRBD2 may fit D (5 bases each). Germline loops: CDR1 SGHTA, CDR2 FQGTGA. This CDR3 is 16 amino acids long. Trimming removed 5 bases at V and 0 bases at J, with 15 bases between. CDR3 in amino acids: CASSPGTLASTDTQYF. CDR3 nucleotide sequence: TGTGCCAGCAGCCCGGGGACCCTAGCTAGCACAGATACGCAGTATTTT.

The chain employs TRBV6-2 or TRBV6-3 and TRBJ2-7; D remains ambiguous. This CDR3 is built from 14 residues. V lost 6 bases, J lost 0 bases, and 12 bases lay in between. In germline, CDR1 is MNHEY, CDR2 SVGEGT. CDR3 protein: CASSGRSTSYEQYF. The CDR3 DNA sequence: TGTGCCAGCAGCGGCAGGTCGACCTCCTACGAGCAGTACTTC.

V and J are TRBV19 and TRBJ2-3; D might be TRBD2 (5 bases). This CDR3 region has 13 residues. From germline, CDR1 is LNHDA and CDR2 SQIVND (reference sequence). Between the trimmed V and J ends, which lost 5 bases and 4 bases, there was a span of 10 bases. The CDR3 loop reads CASSLRGPDTQYF. The CDR3 DNA sequence: TGTGCCAGTAGTCTACGGGGTCCAGATACGCAGTATTTT.

The chain joins TRBV18 to TRBJ2-1, with 12 bases matching TRBD2. The ends lost 6 bases at V and 3 bases at J; junction bases unmatched: 9. The V gene's germline CDR1 is KGHSH and CDR2 LQKENI. There are 17 residues in the CDR3. CDR3 amino acids: CASSARLAGAIYNEQFF. The CDR3 DNA sequence: TGTGCCAGCTCGGCTCGACTAGCGGGGGCCATCTACAATGAGCAGTTCTTC.

This clonotype was observed a handful of times. The CDR3 loop is CASSDQGAYEKLFF. The CDR3 nucleotides read TGTGCCAGCAGTGATCAGGGGGCGTACGAAAAACTGTTTTTT. The chain joins TRBV12-3 or TRBV12-4 to TRBJ1-4, with 8 bases identical to TRBD1. V was clipped by 5 bases and J by 8 bases; unmatched bases: 7. The CDR3 contains 14 residues.

The chain combines TRBV7-8 with TRBJ1-1, with 12 bases identical to TRBD1. The CDR3 runs to 18 residues. Germline loops: CDR1 SGHVS, CDR2 FQNEAQ. Unmatched junction bases numbered 9, after V lost 1 base and J lost 3 bases. CDR3 protein: CASSLVPGQGALDTEAFF. CDR3 nucleotide sequence: TGTGCCAGCAGCTTAGTGCCGGGACAGGGGGCTTTAGACACTGAAGCTTTCTTT.

In its sample, this clonotype was seen a few times. The J gene is TRBJ1-5, the V gene TRBV4-2; maybe TRBD1 (6 bases). Trimming left V 0 bases short and J 6 bases short, with 12 bases between. The CDR3 is 15 amino acids. Germline V lookup: CDR1 LGHNA, CDR2 YNFKEQ. CDR3 bases: TGTGCCAGCAGCCAAGAGGGGGCGTCTTCTCAGCCCCAGCATTTT. Its translation is CASSQEGASSQPQHF.

V gene TRBV20-1 combines with J gene TRBJ2-3; D perhaps matches TRBD1 (6 bases). This CDR3 is 13 amino acids long. Germline V gene data show CDR1 as DFQATT and CDR2 as SNEGSKA (reference sequence). V was trimmed by 3 bases and J by 0 bases, leaving 7 bases between them. This CDR3 reads CSASTGSTDTQYF. The CDR3, as DNA: TGCAGTGCTAGCACAGGGAGCACAGATACGCAGTATTTT.

This chain joins TRBV30 and TRBJ2-1; possible D gene TRBD2, 5 bases. Germline CDR1 reads GTSNPN; CDR2 reads SVGIG (reference sequence). The length of the CDR3 is 12 residues. Trimming took 5 bases from V and 7 from J, leaving 12 bases between them. DNA for the CDR3: TGTGCCTGGGGTTTCACGGGGAATGAGCAGTTCTTC. Its translation is CAWGFTGNEQFF. Variable domain in full (rest from reference TRBV30 and TRBJ2-1): SQTIHQWPATLVQPVGSPLSLECTVEGTSNPNLYWYRQAAGRGLQLLFYSVGIGQISSEVPQNLSASRPQDRQFILSSKKLLLSDSGFYLCAWGFTGNEQFFGPGTRLTVL.

V usage is TRBV6-6 and J usage is TRBJ2-5, with 8 bases that match TRBD2. This CDR3 spans 18 amino acids. V gave up 2 bases and J gave up 5 bases; unmatched junction bases: 16. Per the germline V gene, CDR1 is MNHNY and CDR2 is SVGAGI (reference sequence). As DNA, the CDR3 is TGTGCCAGCAGTTACCCTGACCGAGCGGGGGTCTCGGGGGAGACCCAGTACTTC. Translation gives CASSYPDRAGVSGETQYF.